The clone carrying this T cell receptor beta chain has a single count. The V gene lost 1 base and the J gene lost 5 bases, with 11 bases spanning the gap. Germline CDR1 reads SGHAT; CDR2 reads FQNNGV. This CDR3 has 14 residues. Original analysis: Amplifying reference gene primers gave estimates of nucleated cell counts. Using immunoSEQ multiplex PCR, the repertoire was profiled, and TCRdb retains in-frame clones only, with some absent. V and J calls and clone size come straight from that table; D and trimming were deduced from the DNA. The profile shows more than 55,000 clones, around 90% of them singletons. These data are taken from a study of blood T cell repertoires in COVID-19. Overall study: Samples representing acute and convalescent COVID-19 were sourced from the United States, Italy and Spain. T cells, B-cell-depleted T cells, or PBMCs supplied cDNA or gDNA.

The receptor was isolated from an elderly man with acute or convalescent COVID-19. The chain is built from TRBV11-2 and TRBJ1-1; D is unresolved. Sequencing was done on a sample of peripheral blood. The CDR3 spells CASSLGRERTEAFF. CDR3 coding DNA: TGTGCCAGCAGCTTAGGTAGGGAGAGAACTGAAGCTTTCTTT.